The 5 T cell receptor beta chains given below trace back to one sample, sequenced in a study of T cells in Graves' hyperthyroidism and ophthalmopathy. TCR beta CDR3 sequences were amplified from RNA transcripts. Using the HTBI primer set, a first-round RT-PCR was run on the TCR CDR3. Via MiXCR, TCRdb re-called the multiplex PCR reads, giving one row per CDR3 protein. Of almost 250,000 distinct CDR3 sequences detected, approximately 25% appear once; the ten largest clones hold 35% to 40%. Sequencing was carried out using blood. The origin of the receptors is a woman between 40 and 55 years old with Graves' ophthalmopathy.

The V gene is TRBV27, the J gene TRBJ1-5; weak D call: TRBD1 (5 bases). V lost 10 bases and J lost 4, with 23 bases in between. The CDR3 consists of 16 residues. The germline gives CDR1 MNHEY, CDR2 SMNVEV (reference sequence). The CDR3 bases are TGTGCCACCGGTCCGGGGGGATTCATGTCAAATCAGCCCCAGCATTTT. It yields the protein CATGPGGFMSNQPQHF.

This clonotype has ten or more counts. This clone may be a read error of a much larger clone one base away. The chain carries TRBV5-1 and TRBJ2-7; TRBD1 aligns across 11 bases. CDR3 size: 15 residues. Germline V gene data show CDR1 as SGHRS and CDR2 as YFSETQ. V was pared by 1 base and J by 3 bases, with 3 bases of the junction left unmatched. CDR3 bases: TGCGCCAGCAGCTTGCCGGGACAGGGGGGCTACGAGCAGTACTTC. It encodes CASSLPGQGGYEQYF.

Ten or more counts support this clonotype. The chain carries TRBV6-1 and TRBJ1-1, with D tentatively TRBD1 (5 bases). The CDR3 totals 17 residues. Germline V gene data show CDR1 as MNHNS and CDR2 as SASEGT. Trimming took off 6 bases at V and 2 bases at J, with 22 bases between the two ends. CDR3 DNA sequence: TGTGCCAGCAGGGAGCCCAAAGGGGCAGTAAAAAACACTGAAGCTTTCTTT. Translating gives CASREPKGAVKNTEAFF.

A word on this clonotype: Germline is not matched at one junction end, which may reflect a read error. This chain uses TRBV7-8 with TRBJ2-2, with D possibly matching TRBD1 (6 bases). There are 16 residues in the CDR3. CDR1 and CDR2 from the germline V gene are SGHVS and FQNEAQ. The CDR3 region has the DNA TGTGCCATCAGCTTAGGGGGTCCAGGGAAAACCGGGGAGCTGTTTTTT. This translates into CAISLGGPGKTGELFF.

This clonotype occurred many times. The chain links TRBV6-5 to TRBJ2-7; TRBD1 is a possible D gene (5 bases). The CDR3 spans 13 residues. Between the trimmed V and J ends, which lost 2 bases and 4 bases, there was a span of 9 bases. Germline V gene sequence: CDR1 MNHEY, CDR2 SVGAGI. The CDR3 loop is CASSYQGRYEQYF. CDR3 DNA sequence: TGTGCCAGCAGTTACCAGGGCCGGTACGAGCAGTACTTC.